Shown below are 24 T cell receptor beta chains from a single sample sequenced in a study of type 1 regulatory T cells. Which antigens these TCRs recognize remains unknown. Each CDR3 protein is one row after TCRdb ran MiXCR on the reads. The table records roughly 71,000 distinct CDR3 sequences, roughly three fifths of them present only once. Sequencing used cultured T cells, either the whole culture or a sorted T cell fraction (not recorded which). Subset given: Tr1-enriched cell product generated in vitro against host alloantigens. Receptors were obtained from a human donor in good health.

V is TRBV6-5 and J is TRBJ2-1, with 8 bases aligning to TRBD2. CDR1 is MNHEY and CDR2 is SVGAGI in the germline V gene. Trimming removed 4 bases from V and 5 bases from J; junction bases left unmatched: 4. The CDR3 sequence is 14 residues long. As DNA, the CDR3 is TGTGCCAGCAGTTTAGCGGGACACAACAATGAGCAGTTCTTC. As protein: CASSLAGHNNEQFF.

This clonotype was seen a few times. The chain couples TRBV10-3 to TRBJ2-7, with D unresolved. The germline V gene encodes CDR1 ENHRY and CDR2 SYGVKD. V shed 1 base and J shed 2 bases, with 3 bases lying between them. This CDR3 has 12 amino acids. The CDR3, as DNA: TGTGCCATCAGTGAGTTGACCTACGAGCAGTACTTC. This sequence encodes CAISELTYEQYF.

The chain combines TRBV12-3 or TRBV12-4 with TRBJ2-7, with 7 bases lining up with TRBD1. CDR3 length: 14 amino acids. Trimming removed 5 bases from V and 0 bases from J; junction bases left unmatched: 4. CDR3 nucleotide sequence: TGTGCCAGCAGTCCGGGACAGAGCTCCTACGAGCAGTACTTC. Protein: CASSPGQSSYEQYF.

The chain is built from TRBV2 and TRBJ2-3; 12 bases fit TRBD2. Germline CDR1 reads SNHLY; CDR2 reads FYNNEI. The CDR3 is made up of 16 amino acids. With 6 bases clipped from V and 1 base from J, the junction kept 5 bases outside the gene matches. The chain's CDR3 is CASSERLAGGTDTQYF. CDR3 nucleotides: TGTGCCAGCAGCGAGCGACTAGCGGGAGGCACAGATACGCAGTATTTT.

CDR3 residues: CASSQVPGQGGGEQYF. In nucleotides, the CDR3 is TGCGCCAGCAGCCAAGTTCCGGGACAGGGGGGAGGCGAGCAGTACTTC. V gene TRBV4-3 combines with J gene TRBJ2-5; 11 bases agree with TRBD1. With the DNA end fitting TRBJ2-7 better, the J assignment may be wrong. CDR1 LGHNA and CDR2 YSLEER come from the germline V gene. CDR3 length: 16 residues.

V usage is TRBV7-9 and J usage is TRBJ2-7, with 10 nucleotides matching TRBD2. The V gene end was trimmed by 6 bases and the J gene end by 4 bases; junction bases not matched to a gene: 6. Germline lookup yields CDR1 SEHNR and CDR2 FQNEAQ (reference sequence). The CDR3 consists of 14 residues. The CDR3 reads CASRASGRSYEQYF. The CDR3 DNA reads as TGTGCCAGCAGGGCTAGCGGGAGATCGTACGAGCAGTACTTC.

The V call is TRBV10-3, the J call TRBJ2-3; the match to TRBD2 covers 9 bases. CDR1 is ENHRY, CDR2 SYGVKD, per germline. V dropped 5 bases and J dropped 1; count of bases not matched to a gene: 7. There are 16 residues in the CDR3. The CDR3 DNA reads TGTGCCATCAGTATGTTTAGCGGGAGTGGCACAGATACGCAGTATTTT. Residues: CAISMFSGSGTDTQYF.

This clonotype appeared a few times. The CDR3 loop is CASSEKGVWGMITDTQYF. The DNA for the CDR3 is TGTGCCAGCAGTGAGAAAGGAGTTTGGGGGATGATCACAGATACGCAGTATTTT. The chain combines TRBV2 with TRBJ2-3; D is possibly TRBD1 or TRBD2 (5 bases each). Germline CDR1 SNHLY, CDR2 FYNNEI. This CDR3 has 18 amino acids. V dropped 3 bases and J dropped 2 bases, with 21 bases sitting between them.

This clonotype was seen only a few times. V usage is TRBV12-3 or TRBV12-4 and J usage is TRBJ1-1; no clear D gene. The CDR3 is made up of 13 amino acids. V dropped 2 bases and J dropped 7 bases, with 11 bases sitting between them. The DNA for the CDR3 is TGTGCCAGCAGTTTATCGGCAGGATATGAAGCTTTCTTT. Translated, it gives CASSLSAGYEAFF.

This sequence joins TRBV18 and TRBJ2-3; possible D gene TRBD1, 5 bases. Germline-derived CDR1 and CDR2 are KGHSH and LQKENI. V was trimmed by 2 bases and J by 2 bases, leaving 14 bases between them. The CDR3 has 16 amino acids. CDR3 residues: CASSPFGQNPTDTQYF. In DNA form, the CDR3 reads TGTGCCAGCTCACCATTCGGACAAAACCCCACAGATACGCAGTATTTT.

V usage is TRBV20-1 and J usage is TRBJ2-1, with 14 bases matching TRBD2. Trimming cost V 3 bases and J 0 bases; bases outside gene matches: 7. The CDR3 totals 18 residues. Per the germline V gene, CDR1 is DFQATT and CDR2 is SNEGSKA (reference sequence). The CDR3 reads CSASMGLAGVASYNEQFF. The CDR3 bases are TGCAGTGCTAGCATGGGACTAGCGGGAGTGGCCTCCTACAATGAGCAGTTCTTC.

The chain couples TRBV7-9 to TRBJ1-1, with a tentative D call TRBD1 (5 bases). Trimming left V 5 bases short and J 4 bases short, with 14 bases between. The CDR3 length is 14 residues. The germline V gene has CDR1 SEHNR and CDR2 FQNEAQ (reference sequence). CDR3 bases: TGTGCCAGCAGCATGGGACCCTGGGGCACTGAAGCTTTCTTT. Its translation: CASSMGPWGTEAFF.

The chain links TRBV7-2 to TRBJ2-1, with a possible D match to TRBD2 (6 bases). Deletions cut 1 base from V and 9 bases from J, with 13 bases between. There are 14 residues in the CDR3. The germline V gene encodes CDR1 SGHTA and CDR2 FQGNSA. CDR3 bases: TGTGCCAGCAGCTTAGTCGGCACCGGGGGTGAGCAGTTCTTC. This encodes CASSLVGTGGEQFF.

The chain recombines TRBV2 with TRBJ2-2; perhaps TRBD2 as D (6 bases). This CDR3 region has 15 residues. V was clipped by 2 bases and J by 7 bases, with 14 bases between them. The V gene's germline CDR1 is SNHLY and CDR2 FYNNEI. CDR3 bases: TGTGCCAGCAGTGAAATGTGGGGAGCGGGCGGGGAGCTGTTTTTT. It is translated as CASSEMWGAGGELFF.

The V call is TRBV7-2, the J call TRBJ2-2, with D unresolved. Trimming removed 5 bases from V and 7 bases from J, with 14 bases in between. The CDR3 has 14 amino acids. Germline CDR1 reads SGHTA; CDR2 reads FQGNSA. The CDR3 sequence: CASSPPRSNGELFF. CDR3 bases: TGTGCCAGCAGCCCACCCAGGTCGAACGGGGAGCTGTTTTTT.

The genes are TRBV6-5 and TRBJ1-5; D possibly corresponds to TRBD1 (5 bases). Germline CDR1 and CDR2: MNHEY and SVGAGI. Trimming pared 5 bases from V and 0 bases from J, leaving 17 bases between. The CDR3 length is 17 residues. The DNA for the CDR3 is TGTGCCAGCAGTCGACTCGTTCCAGGGATTAGCAATCAGCCCCAGCATTTT. Its translation is CASSRLVPGISNQPQHF.

V is TRBV2 and J is TRBJ2-7; no definite D call. Germline lookup yields CDR1 SNHLY and CDR2 FYNNEI. CDR3 length: 13 amino acids. V lost 4 bases to trimming and J lost 7 bases, with 14 bases between them. For the CDR3, the DNA is TGTGCCAGCAGTGTAGAAGCCTCCGGGGAGCAGTACTTC. Residues: CASSVEASGEQYF.

This clonotype was seen a handful of times. The chain links TRBV12-3 or TRBV12-4 to TRBJ2-1; the D is unclear. CDR3 length equals 14 residues. Trimming stripped 5 bases from V and 0 bases from J, with 8 bases between. The CDR3 reads CASSPSSSYNEQFF. In DNA, the CDR3 is TGTGCCAGCAGTCCTAGTAGCTCCTACAATGAGCAGTTCTTC.

This chain joins TRBV7-2 and TRBJ2-7; D might be TRBD2 (5 bases). The CDR3 is 13 amino acids. CDR1 is SGHTA and CDR2 is FQGNSA in the germline V gene. The V and J ends lost 2 bases and 6 bases respectively, with 11 bases between them. The CDR3 is CASSLYSDGEQYF. In DNA form, the CDR3 reads TGTGCCAGCAGCTTATATAGCGACGGCGAGCAGTACTTC.

The chain joins TRBV4-1 to TRBJ1-4; 8 positions agree with TRBD1. The CDR3 covers 15 residues. The V segment lost 2 bases and the J segment 8 bases; nucleotides outside the gene matches: 7. Germline CDR1 MGHRA, CDR2 YSYEKL. CDR3 region: CASSQRTGMSEKLFF. The CDR3 DNA is TGCGCCAGCAGCCAACGGACAGGGATGAGCGAAAAACTGTTTTTT.

The chain is built from TRBV30 and TRBJ2-1, with 16 bases aligning to TRBD2. V trimming: 1 base; J trimming: 3 bases; junction bases outside the gene matches: 6. Per the germline V gene, CDR1 is GTSNPN and CDR2 is SVGIG (reference sequence). The CDR3 runs 18 residues. CDR3 in amino acids: CAWSETGTSGRVYNEQFF. The CDR3 coding sequence is TGTGCCTGGAGTGAGACCGGGACTAGCGGGAGGGTCTACAATGAGCAGTTCTTC.

This clonotype has more than one count but fewer than ten. V and J are TRBV2 and TRBJ1-5; no reliable D call. CDR1 and CDR2 (germline): SNHLY, FYNNEI. V lost 7 bases and J 3 bases, leaving 10 bases between the germline ends. The CDR3 has 13 residues. CDR3 sequence reads: CASIRELNQPQHF. Written as DNA, the CDR3 is TGTGCCAGCATCCGGGAGCTCAATCAGCCCCAGCATTTT.

V usage is TRBV4-3 and J usage is TRBJ2-1, with D unclear. Between the trimmed V and J ends, which lost 1 base and 0 bases, there was a span of 10 bases. The CDR3 spans 16 residues. Germline values: CDR1 LGHNA, CDR2 YSLEER. The CDR3 nucleotides read TGCGCCAGCAGCCAAGTGGTGGCAAGCTCCTACAATGAGCAGTTCTTC. This translates into CASSQVVASSYNEQFF.

The rearrangement joins TRBV10-3 to TRBJ2-7; 11 positions agree with TRBD1. V gave up 6 bases and J gave up 3 bases; unmatched junction bases: 10. The CDR3 runs 16 residues. Germline-derived CDR1 and CDR2 are ENHRY and SYGVKD. The CDR3: CAIRTSSGTGGYEQYF. The CDR3 nucleotides are TGTGCCATCAGAACTTCCTCCGGGACAGGGGGCTACGAGCAGTACTTC.